Listed below are T cell receptor beta chains from one sample, sequenced in a study of blood T cell repertoires in COVID-19. Sequenced by immunoSEQ multiplex PCR; TCRdb stores in-frame clones only, minus some. This table holds approximately 440,000 clones, 90% found once. The sequenced sample consisted of PBMCs or T cells enriched from blood (not recorded which). These receptors were obtained from a young man who had recovered from COVID-19. Both conserved end residues are part of each CDR3. D genes are given only for firm matches.

D: .
J: TRBJ1-2
V: TRBV9
CDR3: CASSVAAENFYGYTF
DNA: TGTGCCAGCAGCGTAGCTGCAGAAAATTTCTATGGCTACACCTTC

D: .
J: TRBJ1-2
V: TRBV28
CDR3: CASSSPSDRGYGYTF
DNA: TGTGCCAGCAGTTCCCCCTCCGACCGAGGCTATGGCTACACCTTC

D: TRBD2
J: TRBJ2-7
V: TRBV5-6
CDR3: CASSNSGYEQYF
DNA: TGTGCCAGCAGCAATAGCGGGTACGAGCAGTACTTC

D: .
J: TRBJ1-5
V: TRBV27
CDR3: CAGSLNGGQPQHF
DNA: TGTGCCGGCAGTTTAAACGGGGGTCAGCCCCAGCATTTT

D: TRBD1
J: TRBJ1-5
V: TRBV7-3
CDR3: CASSSKVRDRANQPQHF
DNA: TGTGCCAGCAGCTCAAAGGTCCGGGACAGGGCCAATCAGCCCCAGCATTTT

D: TRBD1
J: TRBJ1-5
V: TRBV5-8
CDR3: CASSSGQTNSNQPQHF
DNA: TGTGCCAGCAGCTCGGGACAGACGAATAGCAATCAGCCCCAGCATTTT

D: TRBD1
J: TRBJ2-7
V: TRBV28
CDR3: CATTGTEGSEQYF
DNA: TGTGCCACCACTGGGACAGAGGGTAGCGAGCAGTACTTC

D: TRBD1
J: TRBJ1-1
V: TRBV30
CDR3: CAWSDRGLTEAFF
DNA: TGTGCCTGGAGCGACAGGGGGTTAACTGAAGCTTTCTTT

D: .
J: TRBJ1-2
V: TRBV6-1
CDR3: CASSDHRANYGYTF
DNA: TGTGCCAGCAGTGATCACAGGGCCAACTATGGCTACACCTTC

D: .
J: TRBJ1-2
V: TRBV7-6
CDR3: CASSLVGSGYTF
DNA: TGTGCCAGCAGCTTAGTTGGGAGCGGCTACACCTTC